This T cell receptor beta chain was found in a study of vaccination effects on CD4 cells after COVID-19. Ahead of sequencing, the ViraFEST assay grew antigen-specific CD4+ T cells using viral peptide pools. The authors isolated CD4+ T cells after roughly eleven days of culture. Vaccinated participants had no history of SARS-CoV-2 infection and tested negative for nucleocapsid antibodies. After about 2 million PBMC were placed in each well, they were cultured with around 10 IU/ml IL-2 and roughly 10 ug/ml peptides. Comments on this clone: Its specificity is unknown.

J was trimmed by 1 base and V by 4 bases; bases with no gene match: 6. CDR1 is SGHNT, CDR2 YYREEE, per germline (reference sequence). This CDR3 spans 15 amino acids. Produced via immunoSEQ multiplex PCR; TCRdb's table is partial and in-frame only. The table lists tens of thousands of clones, approximately 75% of them singletons, with around 5.5% in the top ten. The TCR comes from a human donor who received a COVID-19 vaccine. V usage is TRBV5-4 and J usage is TRBJ1-1, with 8 nucleotides matching TRBD1. The sample was CD4+ T cells from PBMCs cultured with HCoV-OC43 spike peptides, taken before COVID-19 vaccination. Subset defined: HCoV-OC43 spike overlapping peptide pool stimulation. CDR3 sequence reads: CASSGPGGSNTEAFF. Here the CDR3 DNA reads TGTGCCAGCAGCGGTCCAGGGGGCTCGAACACTGAAGCTTTCTTT.